This T cell receptor (beta chain) is from a study of T cell changes during pregnancy in multiple sclerosis. The repertoire was sequenced with immunoSEQ multiplex PCR; TCRdb's copy has only in-frame clones and lacks some. The repertoire holds over 35,000 clones, with about 88% as singletons. This clone was found a few times. The CDR3 runs 11 residues. Trimming left V 8 bases short and J 5 bases short, with 7 bases between. Germline CDR1 is MNHNY and CDR2 is SVGAGI (reference sequence). The receptor was derived from a female donor with multiple sclerosis, enrolled in a pregnancy study. Sequences were derived from CD4+ T cells from peripheral blood mononuclear cells, sampled in the first trimester of pregnancy. The chain has TRBV6-6 and TRBJ2-1; D is perhaps TRBD2 (5 bases). This CDR3 is CASGRDNEQFF. The CDR3 DNA sequence: TGTGCCAGCGGGAGAGACAATGAGCAGTTCTTC.